This T cell receptor beta chain was sequenced for a study of blood T cell repertoires in COVID-19. Study-wide context: Some COVID-19 samples were acute and others convalescent; all came from the United States, Italy and Spain. In each case, the material was cDNA or gDNA derived from T cells, B-cell-depleted T cells, or PBMCs.

CDR3 length: 14 amino acids. J lost 5 bases, V lost 4 bases, and 6 bases had no gene match. CDR1 is MGHRA, CDR2 YSYEKL, per germline. Per the study methods: Using reference gene primer amplification, nucleated cell counts were estimated. Assay: immunoSEQ multiplex PCR; the TCRdb copy retains only in-frame clones and omits some. That table gives V, J and clone size, and the DNA gave D and trimming. The sample has tens of thousands of clones, roughly 90% seen once; the top ten hold about 9.3%. In this sample, this clone turned up a few times. V is TRBV4-1 and J is TRBJ2-5, with 8 bases fitting TRBD1. The sequencing sample was made of peripheral blood. The receptor was derived from a man between 60 and 75 years old with active COVID-19. DNA of the CDR3: TGCGCCAGCAGCCTCCGGACAGGGCAGGAGACCCAGTACTTC. This encodes CASSLRTGQETQYF.